The 15 T cell receptor beta chains listed next were all sequenced from one sample in a study of OX40 agonist ivuxolimab in advanced cancers. Libraries were prepared through the immunoSEQ multiplex PCR assay. TCRdb took this table from immuneACCESS and kept in-frame rearrangements with V and J called. Such tables lack part of the clones; where checked against another copy, unresolved V genes explain under half of the gap, and the rest is unexplained. The sample table records about 17,000 clones; around 82% of these occur just once. 14% to 15% of the sample lies in the top ten. This sample comprised CD4+ or CD8+ T cells sorted from blood, obtained in a trial of the OX40 agonist ivuxolimab. The source is an adult with an advanced solid tumor such as melanoma, head and neck, liver or kidney cancer.

V gene TRBV5-1 combines with J gene TRBJ2-7; D is perhaps TRBD1 (5 bases). CDR1 is SGHRS and CDR2 is YFSETQ in the germline V gene. The CDR3 has 14 amino acids. V lost 0 bases and J 2 bases, leaving 9 bases between the germline ends. The CDR3 here is CASSLARQTYEQYF. The CDR3 nucleotides read TGCGCCAGCAGCTTGGCCAGACAGACCTACGAGCAGTACTTC.

CDR3: CASSVDKGSGDTQYF. CDR3 coding DNA: TGCGCCAGCAGCGTAGATAAGGGATCGGGAGATACGCAGTATTTT. The chain combines TRBV5-1 with TRBJ2-3; the D is unclear. The V gene's germline CDR1 is SGHRS and CDR2 YFSETQ. The CDR3 consists of 15 residues. Trimming removed 4 bases at V and 5 bases at J, with 17 bases between.

The chain recombines TRBV6-5 with TRBJ1-5, with D tentatively TRBD1 (5 bases). The CDR3 contains 16 residues. Germline CDR1 MNHEY, CDR2 SVGAGI. V was trimmed by 0 bases and J by 7 bases, leaving 16 bases between them. CDR3 sequence reads: CASSYSSQGVGQPQHF. CDR3 bases: TGTGCCAGCAGTTACTCATCCCAGGGAGTTGGACAGCCCCAGCATTTT.

J is TRBJ2-6 and V is TRBV7-7; D is unresolved. CDR3 length equals 13 residues. CDR1 and CDR2 (germline): SSHAT, FNYEAQ (reference sequence). The V end was cut by 10 bases, the J end by 5 bases, with 12 bases between. CDR3 protein: CAMPQSRANVLTF. Written as DNA, the CDR3 is TGTGCCATGCCACAAAGTCGGGCCAACGTCCTGACTTTC.

This sequence joins TRBV7-9 and TRBJ2-3, with a weak D call TRBD2 (6 bases). V lost 0 bases and J 5 bases, leaving 15 bases between the germline ends. This CDR3 contains 16 residues. Germline-derived CDR1 and CDR2 are SEHNR and FQNEAQ (reference sequence). CDR3 bases: TGTGCCAGCAGCTTAGCGGACGGGAGATTTGGAGATACGCAGTATTTT. It yields the protein CASSLADGRFGDTQYF.

There are a few counts of this clone. The chain employs TRBV19 and TRBJ1-1, with TRBD1 matching over 7 bases. Germline CDR1 is LNHDA and CDR2 is SQIVND (reference sequence). This CDR3 has 13 residues. V was pared by 10 bases and J by 5 bases, with 10 bases of the junction left unmatched. The CDR3 spells CATQAFRGTEAFF. In DNA, the CDR3 is TGTGCCACCCAGGCCTTCAGGGGGACTGAAGCTTTCTTT.

The chain joins TRBV2 to TRBJ1-5; D gene unclear. Germline CDR1 SNHLY, CDR2 FYNNEI. There are 14 residues in the CDR3. Trimming took off 0 bases at V and 5 bases at J, with 8 bases between the two ends. The CDR3 is CASSEAQGYQPQHF. The CDR3 DNA follows: TGTGCCAGCAGTGAAGCGCAAGGGTATCAGCCCCAGCATTTT.

V and J are TRBV25-1 and TRBJ2-2, with 12 bases identical to TRBD2. Trimming cost V 4 bases and J 0 bases; bases outside gene matches: 6. In germline, CDR1 is MGHDK, CDR2 SYGVNS. There are 18 residues in the CDR3. The DNA for the CDR3 is TGTGCCAGCAGTGCCGAGGGACTAGCGGGCGCGAACACCGGGGAGCTGTTTTTT. This encodes CASSAEGLAGANTGELFF.

The chain has TRBV10-3 and TRBJ1-1, with 8 bases that match TRBD1. The CDR3 is made up of 15 amino acids. Per the germline V gene, CDR1 is ENHRY and CDR2 is SYGVKD. V lost 5 bases, J lost 1 base, and 6 bases stayed unmatched. Here the CDR3 reads CAISYSGTGNTEAFF. The CDR3 nucleotides read TGTGCCATCAGTTATTCCGGGACAGGGAACACTGAAGCTTTCTTT.

The gene calls are TRBV5-4 and TRBJ1-1; 8 nucleotides agree with TRBD1. Germline values: CDR1 SGHNT, CDR2 YYREEE (reference sequence). Losses at the gene ends were 5 bases for V and 1 base for J; bases not matched to a gene: 7. The CDR3 contains 15 residues. The CDR3 bases are TGTGCCAGCAGACCGCAGGGGGCGGCGAACACTGAAGCTTTCTTT. It translates to CASRPQGAANTEAFF.

The V call is TRBV14, the J call TRBJ2-7; 7 bases agree with TRBD1. CDR1 SGHDN and CDR2 FVKESK come from the germline V gene. The CDR3 has 15 amino acids. Trimming took 2 bases from V and 4 from J; bases not matched to a gene: 8. DNA of the CDR3: TGTGCCAGCAGCCAATTTGGGACAGCGAGATACGAGCAGTACTTC. Translating gives CASSQFGTARYEQYF. The whole variable domain, remainder taken from reference TRBV14 and TRBJ2-7, is EAGVTQFPSHSVIEKGQTVTLRCDPISGHDNLYWYRRVMGKEIKFLLHFVKESKQDESGMPNNRFLAERTGGTYSTLKVQPAELEDSGVYFCASSQFGTARYEQYFGPGTRLTVT.

The rearrangement uses TRBV2 and TRBJ2-3, with D perhaps matching TRBD2 (6 bases). CDR1 and CDR2 (germline): SNHLY, FYNNEI. This CDR3 is 13 amino acids long. With 6 bases removed from V and 13 bases from J, the gap between germline ends came to 20 bases. CDR3 sequence reads: CASSSQRVWGEYF. The CDR3 nucleotides read TGTGCCAGCAGCTCCCAACGGGTCTGGGGGGAGTATTTT.

The rearrangement uses TRBV11-2 and TRBJ2-3; TRBD2 agrees at 14 bases. The V gene's germline CDR1 is SGHAT and CDR2 FQNNGV. This CDR3 is built from 16 residues. V lost 4 bases, J lost 6 bases, and 6 bases stayed unmatched. CDR3 in amino acids: CASSSTSGGGQDTQYF. CDR3 coding DNA: TGTGCCAGCAGCTCGACTAGCGGGGGGGGGCAGGATACGCAGTATTTT.

The gene calls are TRBV5-1 and TRBJ2-5; 8 bases align to TRBD1. Germline V gene lookup returns CDR1 SGHRS and CDR2 YFSETQ. J lost 1 base, V lost 2 bases, and 1 base had no gene match. The CDR3 contains 14 residues. The CDR3 sequence: CASSFDRGQETQYF. The CDR3 bases are TGCGCCAGCAGCTTCGACAGGGGCCAAGAGACCCAGTACTTC.

The V and J genes are TRBV12-5 and TRBJ2-2; 8 bases are a match to TRBD1. There are 15 residues in the CDR3. V gave up 6 bases and J gave up 1 base; unmatched junction bases: 4. Germline V gene data show CDR1 as LGHNT and CDR2 as FRNRAP. CDR3 bases: TGTGCTAGTGGCCCCGGGACAGGGAACACCGGGGAGCTGTTTTTT. Translation gives CASGPGTGNTGELFF.